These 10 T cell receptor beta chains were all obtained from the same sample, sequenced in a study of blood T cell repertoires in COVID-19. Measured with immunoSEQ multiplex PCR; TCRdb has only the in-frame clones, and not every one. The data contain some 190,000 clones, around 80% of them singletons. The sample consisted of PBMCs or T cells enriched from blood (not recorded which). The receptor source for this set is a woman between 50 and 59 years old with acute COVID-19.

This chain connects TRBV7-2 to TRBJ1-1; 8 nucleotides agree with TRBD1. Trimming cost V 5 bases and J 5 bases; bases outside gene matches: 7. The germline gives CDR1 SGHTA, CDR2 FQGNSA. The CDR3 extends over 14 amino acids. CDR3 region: CASSTRQGRTEAFF. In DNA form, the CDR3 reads TGTGCCAGCAGCACAAGACAGGGGCGGACTGAAGCTTTCTTT. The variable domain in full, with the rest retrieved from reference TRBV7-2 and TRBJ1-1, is GAGVSQSPSNKVTEKGKDVELRCDPISGHTALYWYRQSLGQGLEFLIYFQGNSAPDKSGLPSDRFSAERTGGSVSTLTIQRTQQEDSAVYLCASSTRQGRTEAFFGQGTRLTVV.

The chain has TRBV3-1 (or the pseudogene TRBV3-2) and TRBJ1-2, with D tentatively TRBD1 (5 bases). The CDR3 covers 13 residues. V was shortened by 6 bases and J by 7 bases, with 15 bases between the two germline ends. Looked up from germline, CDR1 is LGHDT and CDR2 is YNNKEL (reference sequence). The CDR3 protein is CASRDITQGGYTF. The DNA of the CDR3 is TGTGCCAGCAGGGATATAACTCAGGGTGGCTACACCTTC.

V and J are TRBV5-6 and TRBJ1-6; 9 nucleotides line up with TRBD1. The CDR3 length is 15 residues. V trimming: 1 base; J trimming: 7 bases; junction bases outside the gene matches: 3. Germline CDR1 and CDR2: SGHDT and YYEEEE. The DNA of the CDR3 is TGTGCCAGCAGCTTGTTCGGGACAGGGAATTCACCCCTCCACTTT. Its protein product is CASSLFGTGNSPLHF.

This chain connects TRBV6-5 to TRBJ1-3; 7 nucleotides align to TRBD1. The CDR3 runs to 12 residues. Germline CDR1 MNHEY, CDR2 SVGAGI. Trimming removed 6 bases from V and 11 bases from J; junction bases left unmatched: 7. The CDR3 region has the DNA TGTGCCAGCAGGTTACAGGGGTTCCCCATATATTTT. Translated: CASRLQGFPIYF.

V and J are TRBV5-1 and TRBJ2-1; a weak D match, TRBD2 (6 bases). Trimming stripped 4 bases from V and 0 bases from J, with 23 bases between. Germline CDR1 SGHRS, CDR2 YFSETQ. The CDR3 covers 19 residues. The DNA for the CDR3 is TGCGCCAGCAGCCCTACTCGGGGGTCTGGGCGGACCTCCTACAATGAGCAGTTCTTC. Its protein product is CASSPTRGSGRTSYNEQFF.

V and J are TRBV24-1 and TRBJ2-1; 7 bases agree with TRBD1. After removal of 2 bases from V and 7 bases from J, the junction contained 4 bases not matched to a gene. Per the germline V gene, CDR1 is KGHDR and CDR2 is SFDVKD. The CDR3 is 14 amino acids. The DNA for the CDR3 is TGTGCCACCAGTGATTACGGACAGGCAAATGAGCAGTTCTTC. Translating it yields CATSDYGQANEQFF.

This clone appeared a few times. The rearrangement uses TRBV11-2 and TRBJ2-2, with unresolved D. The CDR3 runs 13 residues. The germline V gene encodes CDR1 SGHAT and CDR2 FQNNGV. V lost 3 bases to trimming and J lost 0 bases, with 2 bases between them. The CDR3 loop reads CASSFTNTGELFF. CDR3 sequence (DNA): TGTGCCAGCAGCTTCACGAACACCGGGGAGCTGTTTTTT.

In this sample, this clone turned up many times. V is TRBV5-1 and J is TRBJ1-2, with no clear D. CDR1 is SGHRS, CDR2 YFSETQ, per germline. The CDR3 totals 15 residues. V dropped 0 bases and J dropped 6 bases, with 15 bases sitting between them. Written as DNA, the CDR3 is TGCGCCAGCAGCTTGGCGAGCTCAGGAAACGATGGCTACACCTTC. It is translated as CASSLASSGNDGYTF.

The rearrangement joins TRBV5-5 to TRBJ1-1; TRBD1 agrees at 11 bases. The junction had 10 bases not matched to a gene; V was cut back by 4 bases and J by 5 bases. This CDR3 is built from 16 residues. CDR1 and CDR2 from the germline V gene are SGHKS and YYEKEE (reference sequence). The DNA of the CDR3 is TGTGCCAGCAGCACAACCCCCGGGACAGGGGGAACTGAAGCTTTCTTT. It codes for CASSTTPGTGGTEAFF.

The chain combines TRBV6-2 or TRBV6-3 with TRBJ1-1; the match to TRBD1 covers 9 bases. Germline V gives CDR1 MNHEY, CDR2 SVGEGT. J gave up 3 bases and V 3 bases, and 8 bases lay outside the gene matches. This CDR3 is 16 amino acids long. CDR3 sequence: CASSYYGQGTDTEAFF. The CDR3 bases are TGTGCCAGCAGTTATTACGGACAGGGGACCGACACTGAAGCTTTCTTT.